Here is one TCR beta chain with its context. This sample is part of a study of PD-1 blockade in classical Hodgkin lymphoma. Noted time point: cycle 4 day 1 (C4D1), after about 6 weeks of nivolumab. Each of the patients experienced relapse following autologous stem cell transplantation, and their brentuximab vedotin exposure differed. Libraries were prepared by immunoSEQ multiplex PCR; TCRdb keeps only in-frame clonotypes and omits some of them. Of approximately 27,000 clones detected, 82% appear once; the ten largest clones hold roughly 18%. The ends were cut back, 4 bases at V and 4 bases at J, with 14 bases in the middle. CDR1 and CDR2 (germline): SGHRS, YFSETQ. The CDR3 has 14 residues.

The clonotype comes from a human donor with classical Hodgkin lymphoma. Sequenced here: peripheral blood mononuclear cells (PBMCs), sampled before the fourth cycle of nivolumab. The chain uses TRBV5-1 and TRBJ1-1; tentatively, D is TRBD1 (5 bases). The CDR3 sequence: CASSPSGGSTEAFF. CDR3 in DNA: TGCGCCAGCAGCCCCTCGGGGGGTTCCACTGAAGCTTTCTTT. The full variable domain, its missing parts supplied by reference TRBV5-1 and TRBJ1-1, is KAGVTQTPRYLIKTRGQQVTLSCSPISGHRSVSWYQQTPGQGLQFLFEYFSETQRNKGNFPGRFSGRQFSNSRSEMNVSTLELGDSALYLCASSPSGGSTEAFFGQGTRLTVV.